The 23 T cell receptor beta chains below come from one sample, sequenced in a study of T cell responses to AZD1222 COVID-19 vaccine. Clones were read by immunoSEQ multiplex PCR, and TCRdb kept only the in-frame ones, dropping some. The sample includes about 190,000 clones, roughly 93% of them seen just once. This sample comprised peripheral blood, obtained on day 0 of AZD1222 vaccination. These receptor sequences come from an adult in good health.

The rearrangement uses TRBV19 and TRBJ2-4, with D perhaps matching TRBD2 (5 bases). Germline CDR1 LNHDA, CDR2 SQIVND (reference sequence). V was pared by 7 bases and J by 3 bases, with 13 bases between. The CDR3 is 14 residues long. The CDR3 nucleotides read TGTGCCAGTATCTCCAGCGGCGTCAAAAACATTCAGTACTTC. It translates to CASISSGVKNIQYF.

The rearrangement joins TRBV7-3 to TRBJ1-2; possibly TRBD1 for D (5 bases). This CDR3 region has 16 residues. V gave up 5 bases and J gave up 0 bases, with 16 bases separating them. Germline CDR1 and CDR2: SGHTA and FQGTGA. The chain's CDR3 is CASSPGYPIANYGYTF. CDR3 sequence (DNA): TGTGCCAGCAGCCCAGGGTATCCAATAGCTAACTATGGCTACACCTTC.

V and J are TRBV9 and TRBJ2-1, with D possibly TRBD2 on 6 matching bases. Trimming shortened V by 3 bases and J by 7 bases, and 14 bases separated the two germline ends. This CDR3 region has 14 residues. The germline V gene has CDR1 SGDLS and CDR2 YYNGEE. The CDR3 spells CASSASGLLNEQFF. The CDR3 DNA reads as TGTGCCAGCAGCGCATCGGGACTCCTAAATGAGCAGTTCTTC.

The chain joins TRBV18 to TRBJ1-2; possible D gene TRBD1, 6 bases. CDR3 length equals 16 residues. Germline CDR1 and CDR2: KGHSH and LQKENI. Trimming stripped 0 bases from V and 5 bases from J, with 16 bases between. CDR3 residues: CASSPPSRDTGYGYTF. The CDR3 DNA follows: TGTGCCAGCTCACCACCGTCCCGGGACACAGGGTATGGCTACACCTTC.

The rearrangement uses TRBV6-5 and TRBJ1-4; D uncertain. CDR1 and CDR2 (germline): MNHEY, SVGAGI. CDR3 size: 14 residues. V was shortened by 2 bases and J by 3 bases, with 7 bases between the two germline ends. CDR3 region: CASSYGVANEKLFF. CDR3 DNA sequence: TGTGCCAGCAGTTACGGAGTGGCTAATGAAAAACTGTTTTTT.

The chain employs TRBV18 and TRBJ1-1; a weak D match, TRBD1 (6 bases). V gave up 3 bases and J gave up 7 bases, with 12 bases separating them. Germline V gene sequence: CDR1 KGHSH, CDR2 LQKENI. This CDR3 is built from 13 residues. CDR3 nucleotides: TGTGCCAGCTCACCGACCCTCAGGGGTGAAGCTTTCTTT. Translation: CASSPTLRGEAFF. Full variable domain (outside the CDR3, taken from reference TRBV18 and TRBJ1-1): NAGVMQNPRHLVRRRGQEARLRCSPMKGHSHVYWYRQLPEEGLKFMVYLQKENIIDESGMPKERFSAEFPKEGPSILRIQQVVRGDSAAYFCASSPTLRGEAFFGQGTRLTVV.

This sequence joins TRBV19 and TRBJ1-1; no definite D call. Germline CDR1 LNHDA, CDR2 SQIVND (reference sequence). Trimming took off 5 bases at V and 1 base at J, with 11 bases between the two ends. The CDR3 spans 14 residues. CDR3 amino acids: CASSASRGNTEAFF. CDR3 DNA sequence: TGTGCCAGTAGTGCCTCCCGCGGGAACACTGAAGCTTTCTTT.

The DNA for the CDR3 is TGCGCCAGCAGCCCCACGGCCACGAACCACGAGCAGTACTTC. Translation: CASSPTATNHEQYF. The V and J genes are TRBV5-1 and TRBJ2-7; no definite D call. V was clipped by 4 bases and J by 5 bases, with 16 bases between them. Germline CDR1 is SGHRS and CDR2 is YFSETQ. The CDR3 covers 14 residues.

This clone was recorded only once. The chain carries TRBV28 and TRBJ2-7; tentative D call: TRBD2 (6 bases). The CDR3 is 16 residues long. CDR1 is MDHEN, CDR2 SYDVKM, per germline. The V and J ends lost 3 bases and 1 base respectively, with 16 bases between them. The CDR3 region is CASSFSTGGFSYEQYF. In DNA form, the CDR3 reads TGTGCCAGCAGTTTTTCTACAGGAGGGTTTTCCTACGAGCAGTACTTC.

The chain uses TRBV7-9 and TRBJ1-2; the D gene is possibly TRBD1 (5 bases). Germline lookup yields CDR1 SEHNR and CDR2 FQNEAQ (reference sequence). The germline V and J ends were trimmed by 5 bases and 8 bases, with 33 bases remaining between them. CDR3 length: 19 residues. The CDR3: CASSAPNSGTGTQSGGYTF. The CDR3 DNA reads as TGTGCCAGCAGCGCCCCGAACTCGGGAACCGGGACCCAAAGCGGCGGCTACACCTTC.

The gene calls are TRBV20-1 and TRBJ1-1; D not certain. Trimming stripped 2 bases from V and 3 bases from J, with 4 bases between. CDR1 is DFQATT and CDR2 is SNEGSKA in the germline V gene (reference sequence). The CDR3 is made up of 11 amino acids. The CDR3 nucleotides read TGCAGTGCTAGAATGGACACTGAAGCTTTCTTT. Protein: CSARMDTEAFF.

CDR3 loop: CASSLWTGIASYNSPLHF. For the CDR3, the DNA is TGTGCCAGCAGCTTGTGGACAGGAATCGCCTCCTATAATTCACCCCTCCACTTT. This chain connects TRBV11-2 to TRBJ1-6, with TRBD1 matching 7 bases. Per germline, CDR1 SGHAT and CDR2 FQNNGV. V shed 3 bases, J shed 0 bases, and the junction held 8 bases outside the gene matches. CDR3 length: 18 residues. The full variable domain, its missing parts supplied by reference TRBV11-2 and TRBJ1-6, is EAGVAQSPRYKIIEKRQSVAFWCNPISGHATLYWYQQILGQGPKLLIQFQNNGVVDDSQLPKDRFSAERLKGVDSTLKIQPAKLEDSAVYLCASSLWTGIASYNSPLHFGNGTRLTVT.

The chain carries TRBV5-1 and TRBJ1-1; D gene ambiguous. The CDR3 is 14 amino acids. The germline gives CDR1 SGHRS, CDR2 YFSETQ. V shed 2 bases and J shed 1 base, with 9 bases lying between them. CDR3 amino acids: CASSFFSANTEAFF. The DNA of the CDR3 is TGCGCCAGCAGCTTTTTCTCGGCGAACACTGAAGCTTTCTTT.

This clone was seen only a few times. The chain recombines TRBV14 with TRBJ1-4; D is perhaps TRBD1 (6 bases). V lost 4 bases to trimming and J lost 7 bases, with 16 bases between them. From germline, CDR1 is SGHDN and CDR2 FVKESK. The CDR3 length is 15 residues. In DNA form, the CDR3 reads TGTGCCAGCAGCCCCCAACAGGGAAGGGGTGAAAAACTGTTTTTT. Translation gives CASSPQQGRGEKLFF.

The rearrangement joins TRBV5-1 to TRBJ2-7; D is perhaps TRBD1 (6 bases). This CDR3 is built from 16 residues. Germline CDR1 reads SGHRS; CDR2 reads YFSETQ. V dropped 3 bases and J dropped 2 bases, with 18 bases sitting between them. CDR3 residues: CASSSEGQGSPYEQYF. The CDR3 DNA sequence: TGCGCCAGCAGCTCGGAAGGTCAGGGGTCGCCCTACGAGCAGTACTTC.

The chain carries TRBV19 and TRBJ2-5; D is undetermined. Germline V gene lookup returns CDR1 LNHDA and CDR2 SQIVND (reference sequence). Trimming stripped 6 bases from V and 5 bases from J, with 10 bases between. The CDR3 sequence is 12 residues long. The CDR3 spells CASSKGYETQYF. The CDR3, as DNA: TGTGCCAGTAGCAAGGGATACGAGACCCAGTACTTC.

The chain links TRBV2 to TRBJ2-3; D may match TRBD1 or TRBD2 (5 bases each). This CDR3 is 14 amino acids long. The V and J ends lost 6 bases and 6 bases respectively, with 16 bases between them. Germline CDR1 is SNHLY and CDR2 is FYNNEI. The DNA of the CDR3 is TGTGCCAGCAGCGCCATGGGGGTGGGCGATACGCAGTATTTT. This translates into CASSAMGVGDTQYF.

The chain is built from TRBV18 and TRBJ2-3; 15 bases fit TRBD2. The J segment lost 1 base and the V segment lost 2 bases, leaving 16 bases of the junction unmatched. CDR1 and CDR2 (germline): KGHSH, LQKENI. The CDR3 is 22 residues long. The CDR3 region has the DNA TGTGCCAGCTCACCAACGGACGTACCGGGACTAGCGGGGGGCCTCGGCACAGATACGCAGTATTTT. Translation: CASSPTDVPGLAGGLGTDTQYF. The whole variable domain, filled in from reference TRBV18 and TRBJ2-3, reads NAGVMQNPRHLVRRRGQEARLRCSPMKGHSHVYWYRQLPEEGLKFMVYLQKENIIDESGMPKERFSAEFPKEGPSILRIQQVVRGDSAAYFCASSPTDVPGLAGGLGTDTQYFGPGTRLTVL.

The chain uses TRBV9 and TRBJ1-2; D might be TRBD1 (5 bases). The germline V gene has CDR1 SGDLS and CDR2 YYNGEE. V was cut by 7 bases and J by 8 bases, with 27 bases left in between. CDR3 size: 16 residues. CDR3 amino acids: CASRDDRVGYSSGYTF. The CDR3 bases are TGTGCCAGCCGAGATGACAGAGTGGGCTATTCGAGCGGCTACACCTTC. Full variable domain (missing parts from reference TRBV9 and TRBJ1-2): DSGVTQTPKHLITATGQRVTLRCSPRSGDLSVYWYQQSLDQGLQFLIQYYNGEERAKGNILERFSAQQFPDLHSELNLSSLELGDSALYFCASRDDRVGYSSGYTFGSGTRLTVV.

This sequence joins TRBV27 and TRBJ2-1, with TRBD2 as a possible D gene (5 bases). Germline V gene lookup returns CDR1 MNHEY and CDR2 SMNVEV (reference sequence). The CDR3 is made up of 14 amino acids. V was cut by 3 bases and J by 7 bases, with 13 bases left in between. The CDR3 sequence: CASSFSGHRNEQFF. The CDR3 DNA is TGTGCCAGCAGTTTCAGCGGTCACCGGAATGAGCAGTTCTTC.

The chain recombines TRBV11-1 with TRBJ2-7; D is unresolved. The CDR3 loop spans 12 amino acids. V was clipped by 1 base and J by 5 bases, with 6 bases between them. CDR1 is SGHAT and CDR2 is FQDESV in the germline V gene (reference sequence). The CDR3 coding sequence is TGTGCCAGCAGCTTAGTTCGGGACGAGCAGTACTTC. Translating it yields CASSLVRDEQYF.

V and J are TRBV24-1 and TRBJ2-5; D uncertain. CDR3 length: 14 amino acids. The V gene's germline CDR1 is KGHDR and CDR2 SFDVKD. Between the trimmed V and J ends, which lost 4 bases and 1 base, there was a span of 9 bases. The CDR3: CATSESKLQETQYF. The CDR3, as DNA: TGTGCCACCAGTGAGTCAAAGCTCCAAGAGACCCAGTACTTC.

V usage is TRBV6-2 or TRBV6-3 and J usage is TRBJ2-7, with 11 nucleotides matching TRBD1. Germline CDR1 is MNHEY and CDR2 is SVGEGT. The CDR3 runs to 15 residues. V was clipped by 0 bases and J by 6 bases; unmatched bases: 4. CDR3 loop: CASSYSRTGGFEQYF. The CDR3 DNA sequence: TGTGCCAGCAGTTACTCAAGGACAGGGGGCTTCGAGCAGTACTTC.